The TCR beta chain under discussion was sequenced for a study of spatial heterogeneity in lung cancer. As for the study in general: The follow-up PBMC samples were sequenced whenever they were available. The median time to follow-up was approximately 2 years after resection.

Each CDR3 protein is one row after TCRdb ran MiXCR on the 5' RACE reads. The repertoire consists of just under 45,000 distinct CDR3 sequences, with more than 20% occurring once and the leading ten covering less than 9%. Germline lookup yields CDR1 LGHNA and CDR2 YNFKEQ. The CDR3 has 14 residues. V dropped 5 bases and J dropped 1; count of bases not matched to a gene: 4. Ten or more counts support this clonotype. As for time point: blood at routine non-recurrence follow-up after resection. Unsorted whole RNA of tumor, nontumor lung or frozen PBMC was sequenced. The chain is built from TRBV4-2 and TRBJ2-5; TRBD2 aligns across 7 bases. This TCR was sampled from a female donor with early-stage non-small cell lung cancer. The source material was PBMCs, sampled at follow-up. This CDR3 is CASSATSVQETQYF. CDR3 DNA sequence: TGTGCCAGCAGCGCTACTAGCGTCCAAGAGACCCAGTACTTC.